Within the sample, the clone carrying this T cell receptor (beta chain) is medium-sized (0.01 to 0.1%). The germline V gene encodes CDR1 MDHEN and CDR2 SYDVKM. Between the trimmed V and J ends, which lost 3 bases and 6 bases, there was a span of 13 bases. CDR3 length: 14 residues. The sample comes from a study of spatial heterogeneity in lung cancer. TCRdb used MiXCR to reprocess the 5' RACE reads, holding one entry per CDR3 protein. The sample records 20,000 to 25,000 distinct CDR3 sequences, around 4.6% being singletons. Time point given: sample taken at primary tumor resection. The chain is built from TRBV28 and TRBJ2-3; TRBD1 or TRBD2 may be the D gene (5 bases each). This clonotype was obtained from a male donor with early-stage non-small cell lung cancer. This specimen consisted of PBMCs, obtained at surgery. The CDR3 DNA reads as TGTGCCAGCAGTTTGCGAGGGGATCTGGATACGCAGTATTTT. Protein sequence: CASSLRGDLDTQYF.